Listed below are T cell receptor beta chains from one sample, sequenced in a study of human T cells and chemical hapten exposure. MiXCR, applied by TCRdb to the RACE reads, yields one record per CDR3 protein. Altogether over 95,000 distinct CDR3 sequences are present, roughly an eighth being singletons, with the ten largest covering roughly 2%. This sample comprised whole blood, obtained in connection with sensitization to the hapten diphenylcyclopropenone (DPC). The origin of the receptors is a woman between 40 and 50 years old with alopecia areata. Some clones in this sample may be carry-over from other donors' samples. Each CDR3 is given without its conserved first and last residue. The listing skips clone size in some rows; elsewhere it reads once, few, many or a size class.

few TRBJ1-5 TRBV19 ASSKDSNQPQH
few TRBJ1-4 TRBV7-9 ASSPPADWGEKLF
. TRBJ2-5 TRBV6-1 ASNPGAQETQY
once TRBJ1-2 TRBV28 ASSLTDYGYT
many TRBJ2-5 TRBV7-3 ASSPDRGQETQY
once TRBJ2-7 TRBV6-5 ASSKAGGPYEQY
few TRBJ1-2 TRBV29-1 SVQTGLGGYT
many TRBJ1-2 TRBV20-1 SARGGTTYGYT
. TRBJ1-6 TRBV13 ASSLALGQGAYNSPLH
few TRBJ2-2 TRBV24-1 ATSPLGGTNTGELF
few TRBJ2-7 TRBV18 ASSPPSSGYYEQY
many TRBJ1-5 TRBV20-1 SASHLIRIDQPQH
few TRBJ2-4 TRBV30 AWSSRGGASNIQY
. TRBJ2-2 TRBV6-1 ASSEELGRVAGELF
. TRBJ1-1 TRBV10-3 AISERKRGNTEAF
many TRBJ1-1 TRBV18 ASSPGTGGMNTEAF
many TRBJ2-7 TRBV28 ASKVGPAYEQY
many TRBJ2-7 TRBV14 ASSQAVGFEQY